This TCR beta chain was retrieved from a study of blood T cell repertoires in COVID-19. Study details: The origin of the acute and convalescent COVID-19 samples was the United States, Italy and Spain. T cells, B-cell-depleted T cells, or PBMCs provided the cDNA or gDNA that served as material.

In the original processing: Amplifying reference gene primers gave estimates of nucleated cell counts. The protocol was immunoSEQ multiplex PCR, while the TCRdb copy is restricted to in-frame clones and leaves out a portion. From that table come the V and J calls and clone size; the DNA was used to work out D and trimming. In the table there are more than 95,000 clones, roughly 87% of which are singletons. The germline V gene encodes CDR1 SNHLY and CDR2 FYNNEI. V gave up 8 bases and J gave up 10 bases; unmatched junction bases: 9. The CDR3 is 13 residues long. Sequenced sample: peripheral blood. The receptor was derived from a man aged 50 to 59 in a cohort sampled during active COVID-19. This sequence joins TRBV2 and TRBJ1-4; 8 bases agree with TRBD1. This chain's CDR3 is CASSDRERGKLFF. CDR3 DNA: TGTGCCAGCTCGGACAGGGAGAGGGGAAAACTGTTTTTT.